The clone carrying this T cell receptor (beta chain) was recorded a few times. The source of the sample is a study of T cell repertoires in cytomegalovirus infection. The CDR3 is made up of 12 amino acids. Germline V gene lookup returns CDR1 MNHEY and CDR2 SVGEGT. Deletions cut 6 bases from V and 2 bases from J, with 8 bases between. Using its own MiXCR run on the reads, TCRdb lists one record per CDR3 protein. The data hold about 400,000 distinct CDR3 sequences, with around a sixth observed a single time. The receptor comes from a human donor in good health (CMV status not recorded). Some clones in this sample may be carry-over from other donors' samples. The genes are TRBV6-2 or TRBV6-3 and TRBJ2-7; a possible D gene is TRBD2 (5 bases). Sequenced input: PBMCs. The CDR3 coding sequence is TGTGCCAGCAGACTAGAAGCCTACGAGCAGTACTTC. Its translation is CASRLEAYEQYF.